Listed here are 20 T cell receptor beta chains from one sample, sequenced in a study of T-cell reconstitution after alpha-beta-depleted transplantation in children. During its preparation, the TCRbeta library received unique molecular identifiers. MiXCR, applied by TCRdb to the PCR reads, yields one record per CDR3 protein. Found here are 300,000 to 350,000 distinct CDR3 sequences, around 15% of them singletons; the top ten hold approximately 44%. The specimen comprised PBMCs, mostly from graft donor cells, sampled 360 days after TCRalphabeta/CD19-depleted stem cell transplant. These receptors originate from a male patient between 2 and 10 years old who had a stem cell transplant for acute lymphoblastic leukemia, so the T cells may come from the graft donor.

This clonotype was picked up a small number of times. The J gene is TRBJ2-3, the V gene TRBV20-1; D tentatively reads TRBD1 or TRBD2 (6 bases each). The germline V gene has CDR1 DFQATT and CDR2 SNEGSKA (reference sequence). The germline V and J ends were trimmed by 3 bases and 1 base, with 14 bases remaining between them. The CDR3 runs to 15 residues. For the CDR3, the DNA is TGCAGTGCTAGTAGGGGGGCAGGGGGCACAGATACGCAGTATTTT. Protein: CSASRGAGGTDTQYF.

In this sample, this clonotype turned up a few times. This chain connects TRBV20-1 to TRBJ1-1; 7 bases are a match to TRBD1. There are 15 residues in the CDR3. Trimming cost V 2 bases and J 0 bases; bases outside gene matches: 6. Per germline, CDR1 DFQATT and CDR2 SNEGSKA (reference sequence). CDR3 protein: CSARRTGQMNTEAFF. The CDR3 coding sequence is TGCAGTGCTAGACGGACAGGTCAAATGAACACTGAAGCTTTCTTT.

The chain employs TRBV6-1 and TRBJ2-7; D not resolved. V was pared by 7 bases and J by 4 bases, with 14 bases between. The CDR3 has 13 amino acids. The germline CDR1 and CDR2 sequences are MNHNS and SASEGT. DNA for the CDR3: TGTGCCAGCACCCCCGGACCCTATTACGAGCAGTACTTC. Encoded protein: CASTPGPYYEQYF.

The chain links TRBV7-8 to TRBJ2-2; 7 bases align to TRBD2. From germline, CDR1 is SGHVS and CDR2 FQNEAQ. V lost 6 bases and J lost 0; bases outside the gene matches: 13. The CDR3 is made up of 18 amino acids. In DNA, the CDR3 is TGTGCCAGCAGGGCCCCTCCTCATAGCGGGTCGAACACCGGGGAGCTGTTTTTT. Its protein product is CASRAPPHSGSNTGELFF.

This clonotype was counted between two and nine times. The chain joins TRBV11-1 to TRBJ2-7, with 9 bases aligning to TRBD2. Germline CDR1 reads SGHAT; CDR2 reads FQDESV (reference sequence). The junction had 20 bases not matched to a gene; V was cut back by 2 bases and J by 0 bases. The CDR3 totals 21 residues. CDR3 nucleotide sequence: TGTGCCAGCAGCTTACTCGGGGCGCGGGAGGGCCGGGGCCTTTTCTCCTACGAGCAGTACTTC. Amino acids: CASSLLGAREGRGLFSYEQYF.

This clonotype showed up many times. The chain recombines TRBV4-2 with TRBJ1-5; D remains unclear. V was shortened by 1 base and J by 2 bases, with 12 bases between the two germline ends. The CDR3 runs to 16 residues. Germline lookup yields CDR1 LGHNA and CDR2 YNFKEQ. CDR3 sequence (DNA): TGTGCCAGCAGCCAAGTTACTGGGGTTCGCAATCAGCCCCAGCATTTT. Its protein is CASSQVTGVRNQPQHF.

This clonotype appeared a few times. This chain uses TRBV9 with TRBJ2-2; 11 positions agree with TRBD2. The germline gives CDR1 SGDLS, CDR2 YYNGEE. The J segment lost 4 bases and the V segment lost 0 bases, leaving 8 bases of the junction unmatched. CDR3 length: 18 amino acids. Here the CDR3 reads CASSVEGSGRVGTGELFF. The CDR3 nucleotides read TGTGCCAGCAGCGTAGAAGGTAGCGGGAGGGTTGGCACCGGGGAGCTGTTTTTT.

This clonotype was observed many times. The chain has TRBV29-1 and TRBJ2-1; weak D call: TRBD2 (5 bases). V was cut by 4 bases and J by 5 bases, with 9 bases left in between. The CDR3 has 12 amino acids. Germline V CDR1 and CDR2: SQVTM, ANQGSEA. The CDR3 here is CSVGGSDNEQFF. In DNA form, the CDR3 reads TGCAGCGTTGGCGGGTCTGACAATGAGCAGTTCTTC.

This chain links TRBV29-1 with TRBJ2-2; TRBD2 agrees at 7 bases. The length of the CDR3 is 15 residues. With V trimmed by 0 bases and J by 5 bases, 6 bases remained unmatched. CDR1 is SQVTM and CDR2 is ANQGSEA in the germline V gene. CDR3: CSVEDQTSRTGELFF. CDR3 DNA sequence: TGCAGCGTTGAAGATCAGACTAGCCGGACCGGGGAGCTGTTTTTT.

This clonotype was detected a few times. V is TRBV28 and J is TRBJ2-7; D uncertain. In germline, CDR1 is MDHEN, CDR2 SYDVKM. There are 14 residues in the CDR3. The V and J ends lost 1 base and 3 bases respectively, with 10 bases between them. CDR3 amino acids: CASSLLTVGYEQYF. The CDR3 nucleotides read TGTGCCAGCAGTTTATTGACGGTAGGCTACGAGCAGTACTTC.

CDR3 bases: TGTGCCTTCAGTTTCCAGCCCGGAGGAGCGGGAGGGCACCAAGAGACCCAGTACTTC. Amino acids: CAFSFQPGGAGGHQETQYF. This sequence joins TRBV3-1 and TRBJ2-5, with 10 bases aligning to TRBD2. The CDR3 length is 19 residues. Looked up from germline, CDR1 is LGHDT and CDR2 is YNNKEL (reference sequence). V trimming: 11 bases; J trimming: 0 bases; junction bases outside the gene matches: 21.

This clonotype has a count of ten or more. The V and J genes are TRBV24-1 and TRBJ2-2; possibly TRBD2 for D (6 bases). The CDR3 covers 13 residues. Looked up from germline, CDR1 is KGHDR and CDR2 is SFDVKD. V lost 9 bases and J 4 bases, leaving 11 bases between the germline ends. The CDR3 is CATSGSGTGELFF. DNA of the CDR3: TGTGCCACCTCAGGTAGCGGCACCGGGGAGCTGTTTTTT.

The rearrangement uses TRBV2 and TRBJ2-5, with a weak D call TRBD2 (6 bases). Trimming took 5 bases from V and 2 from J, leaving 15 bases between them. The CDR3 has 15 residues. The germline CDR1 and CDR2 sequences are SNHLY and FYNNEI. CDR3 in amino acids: CASSTTGRLQETQYF. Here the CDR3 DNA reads TGTGCCAGCAGTACAACCGGGAGACTTCAAGAGACCCAGTACTTC.

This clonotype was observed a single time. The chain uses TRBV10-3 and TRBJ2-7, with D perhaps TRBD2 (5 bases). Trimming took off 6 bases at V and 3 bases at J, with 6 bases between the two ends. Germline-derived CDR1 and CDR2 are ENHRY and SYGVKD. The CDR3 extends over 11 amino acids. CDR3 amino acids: CAIRDYYEQYF. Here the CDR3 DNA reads TGTGCCATCAGAGACTACTACGAGCAGTACTTC.

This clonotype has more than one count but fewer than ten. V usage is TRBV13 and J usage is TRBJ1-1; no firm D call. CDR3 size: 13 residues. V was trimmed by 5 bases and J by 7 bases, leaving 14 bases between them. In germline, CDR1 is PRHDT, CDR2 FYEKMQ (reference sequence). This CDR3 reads CASSPAPGIEAFF. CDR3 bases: TGTGCCAGCAGCCCTGCCCCCGGGATTGAAGCTTTCTTT. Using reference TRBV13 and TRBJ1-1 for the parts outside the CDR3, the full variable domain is AAGVIQSPRHLIKEKRETATLKCYPIPRHDTVYWYQQGPGQDPQFLISFYEKMQSDKGSIPDRFSAQQFSDYHSELNMSSLELGDSALYFCASSPAPGIEAFFGQGTRLTVV.

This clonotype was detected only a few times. For the CDR3, the DNA is TGTGCCAGCAGTTACCACCGGGACAGGGCTTCCTACAATGAGCAGTTCTTC. Translated: CASSYHRDRASYNEQFF. The chain links TRBV6-5 to TRBJ2-1; 9 nucleotides align to TRBD1. The germline gives CDR1 MNHEY, CDR2 SVGAGI. The CDR3 consists of 17 residues. J gave up 1 base and V 2 bases, and 6 bases lay outside the gene matches.

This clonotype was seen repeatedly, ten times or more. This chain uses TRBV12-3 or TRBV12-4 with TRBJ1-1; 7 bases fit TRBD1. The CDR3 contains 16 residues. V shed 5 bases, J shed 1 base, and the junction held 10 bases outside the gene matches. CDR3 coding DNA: TGTGCCAGCAGTGGGGGAACAGGGGTTGGGAACACTGAAGCTTTCTTT. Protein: CASSGGTGVGNTEAFF.

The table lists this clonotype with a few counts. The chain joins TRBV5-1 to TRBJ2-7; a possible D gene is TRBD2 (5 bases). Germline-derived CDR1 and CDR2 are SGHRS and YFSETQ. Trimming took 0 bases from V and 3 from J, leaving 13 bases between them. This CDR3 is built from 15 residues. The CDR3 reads CASSLERSSYYEQYF. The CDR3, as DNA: TGCGCCAGCAGCTTGGAGCGGTCCTCCTACTACGAGCAGTACTTC. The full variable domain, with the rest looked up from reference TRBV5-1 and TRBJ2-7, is KAGVTQTPRYLIKTRGQQVTLSCSPISGHRSVSWYQQTPGQGLQFLFEYFSETQRNKGNFPGRFSGRQFSNSRSEMNVSTLELGDSALYLCASSLERSSYYEQYFGPGTRLTVT.

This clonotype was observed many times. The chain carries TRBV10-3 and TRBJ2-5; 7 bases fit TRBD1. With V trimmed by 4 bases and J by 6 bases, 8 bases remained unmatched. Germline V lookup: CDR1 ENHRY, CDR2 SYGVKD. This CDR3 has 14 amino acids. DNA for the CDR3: TGTGCCATCAGTGTGGTTGAGGGGGCAAAGACCCAGTACTTC. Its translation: CAISVVEGAKTQYF.

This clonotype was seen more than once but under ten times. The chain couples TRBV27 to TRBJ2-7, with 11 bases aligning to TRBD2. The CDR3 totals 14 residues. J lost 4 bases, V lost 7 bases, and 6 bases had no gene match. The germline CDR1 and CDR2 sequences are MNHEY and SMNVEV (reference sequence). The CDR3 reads CASKLAGVGYEQYF. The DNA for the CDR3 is TGTGCCAGCAAACTAGCGGGAGTCGGGTACGAGCAGTACTTC.